The rows below give T cell receptor beta chains drawn from one sample of a study of PD-L1 blockade in urothelial cancer. Using immunoSEQ multiplex PCR, the repertoire was profiled, and TCRdb retains in-frame clones only, with some absent. Among about 91,000 clones listed, 83% were seen once. This sample comprised PBMCs, obtained around atezolizumab (anti-PD-L1) treatment. The receptor set was obtained from a man aged 65-85 years with urothelial cancer. CDR3s include the opening cysteine and the closing phenylalanine or tryptophan. D genes are given only for firm matches. A row's size may be missing; if present it is once, few, many or a size class.

>TRBD1|TRBV6-1|TRBJ1-1|.
CASSEAGDRGGTEAFF
TGTGCCAGCAGTGAAGCGGGGGACAGGGGAGGCACTGAAGCTTTCTTT
>.|TRBV6-1|TRBJ1-2|few
CASSGSAGYGYTF
TGTGCCAGCAGTGGAAGTGCCGGCTATGGCTACACCTTC
>TRBD1|TRBV5-1|TRBJ1-3|.
CASSLSGGPSGNTIYF
TGCGCCAGCAGCTTATCAGGGGGCCCTTCTGGAAACACCATATATTTT
>.|TRBV19|TRBJ1-1|.
CASRTDLEAFF
TGTGCCAGTCGGACAGACCTTGAAGCTTTCTTT
>.|TRBV19|TRBJ1-5|.
CASTQGNQPQHF
TGTGCCAGTACGCAGGGCAATCAGCCCCAGCATTTT
>.|TRBV7-9|TRBJ2-1|.
CASSVSRDGEQFF
TGTGCCAGCAGTGTCTCCAGGGATGGTGAGCAGTTCTTC
>TRBD1|TRBV5-5|TRBJ1-3|.
CASSLGQGKDTIYF
TGTGCCAGCAGTTTGGGACAGGGAAAGGACACCATATATTTT
>TRBD2|TRBV9|TRBJ2-1|once
CASSVSGLAGVNEQFF
TGTGCCAGCAGCGTCTCGGGACTAGCGGGAGTCAATGAGCAGTTCTTC
>TRBD2|TRBV6-5|TRBJ2-7|.
CASSPLTSGAYEQYF
TGTGCCAGCAGCCCTTTGACTAGCGGGGCGTACGAGCAGTACTTC
>.|TRBV7-6|TRBJ1-3|once
CASSKEGGSGNTIYF
TGTGCCAGCAGCAAAGAGGGCGGATCTGGAAACACCATATATTTT